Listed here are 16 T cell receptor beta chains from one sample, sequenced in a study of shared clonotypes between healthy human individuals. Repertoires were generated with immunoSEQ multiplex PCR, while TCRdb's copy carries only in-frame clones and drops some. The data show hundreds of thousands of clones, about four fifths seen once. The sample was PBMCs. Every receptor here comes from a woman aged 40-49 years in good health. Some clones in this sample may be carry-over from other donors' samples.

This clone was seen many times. The CDR3 loop reads CASRVGTGGRHAGELFF. The CDR3 DNA sequence: TGTGCCAGCAGGGTTGGGACAGGTGGACGGCATGCCGGGGAGCTGTTTTTT. The V and J genes are TRBV2 and TRBJ2-2, with 8 bases aligning to TRBD1. Germline V gene lookup returns CDR1 SNHLY and CDR2 FYNNEI. The V and J ends lost 6 bases and 6 bases, in that order; junction bases with no gene match: 15. CDR3 size: 17 residues.

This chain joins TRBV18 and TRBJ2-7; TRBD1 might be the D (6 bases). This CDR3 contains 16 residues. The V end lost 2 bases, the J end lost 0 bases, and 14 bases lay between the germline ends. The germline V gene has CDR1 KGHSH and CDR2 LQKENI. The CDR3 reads CASSPFGRDTSYEQYF. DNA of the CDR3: TGTGCCAGCTCACCATTTGGCCGGGACACCTCCTACGAGCAGTACTTC.

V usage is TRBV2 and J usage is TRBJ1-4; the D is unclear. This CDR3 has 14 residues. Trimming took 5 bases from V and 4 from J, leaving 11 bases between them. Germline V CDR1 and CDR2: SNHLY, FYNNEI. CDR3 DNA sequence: TGTGCCAGCAGTCTTCAACGGAATAATGAAAAACTGTTTTTT. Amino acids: CASSLQRNNEKLFF.

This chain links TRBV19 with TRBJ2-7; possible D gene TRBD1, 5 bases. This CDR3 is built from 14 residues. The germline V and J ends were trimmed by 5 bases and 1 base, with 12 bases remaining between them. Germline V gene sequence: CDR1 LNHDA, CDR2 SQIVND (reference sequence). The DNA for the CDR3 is TGTGCCAGTAGTCCACGACAGCTTTCCTACGAGCAGTACTTC. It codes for CASSPRQLSYEQYF.

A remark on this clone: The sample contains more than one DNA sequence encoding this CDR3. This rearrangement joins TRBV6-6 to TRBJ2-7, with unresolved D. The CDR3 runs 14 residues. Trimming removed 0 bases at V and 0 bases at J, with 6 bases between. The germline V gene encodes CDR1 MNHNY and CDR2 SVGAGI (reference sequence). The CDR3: CASSYSVGSYEQYF. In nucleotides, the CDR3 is TGTGCCAGCAGTTACTCGGTCGGCTCCTACGAGCAGTACTTC.

DNA of the CDR3: TGCGCCAGCAGCTTGGCGTCAAGAAGCACAGATACGCAGTATTTT. Amino acid sequence: CASSLASRSTDTQYF. The chain links TRBV5-1 to TRBJ2-3; no firm D call. The length of the CDR3 is 15 residues. The germline V and J ends were trimmed by 0 bases and 0 bases, with 8 bases remaining between them. The germline CDR1 and CDR2 sequences are SGHRS and YFSETQ.

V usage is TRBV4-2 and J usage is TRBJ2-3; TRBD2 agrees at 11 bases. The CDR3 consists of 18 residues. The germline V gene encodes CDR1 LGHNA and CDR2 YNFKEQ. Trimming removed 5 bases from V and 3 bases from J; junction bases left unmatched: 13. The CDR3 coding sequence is TGTGCCAGCAGCGCCCCTAGCGGGAGGACCCTACTAACAGATACGCAGTATTTT. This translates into CASSAPSGRTLLTDTQYF.

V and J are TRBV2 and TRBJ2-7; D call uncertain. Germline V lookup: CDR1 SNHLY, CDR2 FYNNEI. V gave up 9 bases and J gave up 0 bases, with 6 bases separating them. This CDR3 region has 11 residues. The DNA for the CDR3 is TGTGCCAGTCATTCCTCCTACGAGCAGTACTTC. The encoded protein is CASHSSYEQYF.

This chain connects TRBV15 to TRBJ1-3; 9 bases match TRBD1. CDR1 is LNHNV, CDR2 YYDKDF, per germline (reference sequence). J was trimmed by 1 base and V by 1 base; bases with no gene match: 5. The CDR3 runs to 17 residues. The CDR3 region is CATSRGTGETSGNTIYF. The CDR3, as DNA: TGTGCCACCAGCAGAGGGACAGGGGAGACATCTGGAAACACCATATATTTT.

In DNA, the CDR3 is TGTGCCAGCAGCCCCAACAGGGGTAGGAACTATGGCTACACCTTC. As protein: CASSPNRGRNYGYTF. The rearrangement links TRBV27 to TRBJ1-2; 7 nucleotides line up with TRBD1. CDR3 length: 15 amino acids. Trimming took 6 bases from V and 2 from J; bases not matched to a gene: 9. Germline V gene lookup returns CDR1 MNHEY and CDR2 SMNVEV (reference sequence).

The CDR3 nucleotides are TGTGCCAGCAGGGATACCTTTGGGGGCTCCTACAATGAGCAGTTCTTC. This sequence encodes CASRDTFGGSYNEQFF. The chain joins TRBV2 to TRBJ2-1; D is possibly TRBD1 or TRBD2 (5 bases each). The V end lost 6 bases, the J end lost 0 bases, and 15 bases lay between the germline ends. CDR3 length: 16 amino acids. Germline V gene sequence: CDR1 SNHLY, CDR2 FYNNEI.

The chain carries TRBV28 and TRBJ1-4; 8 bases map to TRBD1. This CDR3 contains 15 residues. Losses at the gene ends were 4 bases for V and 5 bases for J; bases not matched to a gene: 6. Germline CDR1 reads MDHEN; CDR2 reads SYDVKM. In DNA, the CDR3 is TGTGCCAGCAGTTCAGCAGGGGGCCAAAATGAAAAACTGTTTTTT. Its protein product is CASSSAGGQNEKLFF.

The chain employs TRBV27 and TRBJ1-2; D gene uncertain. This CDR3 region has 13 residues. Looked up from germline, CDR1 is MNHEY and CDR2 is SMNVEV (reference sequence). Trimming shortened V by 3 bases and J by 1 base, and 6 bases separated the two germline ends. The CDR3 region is CASSFRLNYGYTF. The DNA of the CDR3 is TGTGCCAGCAGTTTTCGGCTTAACTATGGCTACACCTTC.

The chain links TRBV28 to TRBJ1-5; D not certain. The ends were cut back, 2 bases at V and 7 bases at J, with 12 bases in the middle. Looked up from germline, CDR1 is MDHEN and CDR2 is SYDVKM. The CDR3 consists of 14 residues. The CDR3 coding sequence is TGTGCCAGCAGTTTACTGCCAGGCTCGCAGCCCCAGCATTTT. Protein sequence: CASSLLPGSQPQHF.

The CDR3 reads CASRSPGNDNEQFF. CDR3 bases: TGTGCCAGTAGATCACCGGGTAACGACAATGAGCAGTTCTTC. The chain is built from TRBV19 and TRBJ2-1; D gene ambiguous. Germline-derived CDR1 and CDR2 are LNHDA and SQIVND (reference sequence). V gave up 6 bases and J gave up 5 bases, with 14 bases separating them. CDR3 length: 14 residues.

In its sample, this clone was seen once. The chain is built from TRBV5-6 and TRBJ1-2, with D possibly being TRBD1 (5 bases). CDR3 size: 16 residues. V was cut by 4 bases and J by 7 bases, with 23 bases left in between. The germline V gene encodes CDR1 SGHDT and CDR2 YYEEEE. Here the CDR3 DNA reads TGTGCCAGCAGCCGAGGGGCCCTAACCCGGGAGGGTGGCTACACCTTC. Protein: CASSRGALTREGGYTF.